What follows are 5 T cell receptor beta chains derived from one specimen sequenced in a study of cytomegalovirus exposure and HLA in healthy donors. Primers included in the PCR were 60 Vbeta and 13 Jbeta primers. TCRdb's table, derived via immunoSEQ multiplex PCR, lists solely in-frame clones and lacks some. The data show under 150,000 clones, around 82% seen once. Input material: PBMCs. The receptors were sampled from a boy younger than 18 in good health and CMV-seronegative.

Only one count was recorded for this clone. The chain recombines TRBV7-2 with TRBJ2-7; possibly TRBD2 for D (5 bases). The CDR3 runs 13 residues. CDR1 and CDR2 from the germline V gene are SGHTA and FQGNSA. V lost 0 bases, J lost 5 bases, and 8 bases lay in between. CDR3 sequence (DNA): TGTGCCAGCAGCTTAGCGCCGGGGAACGAGCAGTACTTC. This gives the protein CASSLAPGNEQYF.

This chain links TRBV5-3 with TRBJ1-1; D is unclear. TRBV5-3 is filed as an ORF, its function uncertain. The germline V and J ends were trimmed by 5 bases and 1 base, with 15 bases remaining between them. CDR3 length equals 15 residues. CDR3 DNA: TGTGCCAGAAGGCGGCCGAAAAAAAAGAACACTGAAGCTTTCTTT. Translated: CARRRPKKKNTEAFF.

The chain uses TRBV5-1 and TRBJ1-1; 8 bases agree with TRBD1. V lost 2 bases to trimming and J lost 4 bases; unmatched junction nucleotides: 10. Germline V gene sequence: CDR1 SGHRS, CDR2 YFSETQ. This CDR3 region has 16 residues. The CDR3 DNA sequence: TGCGCCAGCAGCTTCCAGACAGGGGAGAAATCCACTGAAGCTTTCTTT. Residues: CASSFQTGEKSTEAFF.

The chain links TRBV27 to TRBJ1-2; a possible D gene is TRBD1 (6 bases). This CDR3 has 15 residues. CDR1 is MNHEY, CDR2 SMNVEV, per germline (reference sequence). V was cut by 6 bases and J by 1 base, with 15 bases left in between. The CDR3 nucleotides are TGTGCCAGCAGGCCCGGACAGATTATTAACTATGGCTACACCTTC. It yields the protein CASRPGQIINYGYTF.

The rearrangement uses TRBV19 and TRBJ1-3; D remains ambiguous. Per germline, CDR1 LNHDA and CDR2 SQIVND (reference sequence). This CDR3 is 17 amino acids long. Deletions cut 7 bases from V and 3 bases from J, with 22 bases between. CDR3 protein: CASTLGLWAEDGNTIYF. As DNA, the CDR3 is TGTGCCAGTACCCTTGGTTTGTGGGCGGAGGATGGAAACACCATATATTTT.